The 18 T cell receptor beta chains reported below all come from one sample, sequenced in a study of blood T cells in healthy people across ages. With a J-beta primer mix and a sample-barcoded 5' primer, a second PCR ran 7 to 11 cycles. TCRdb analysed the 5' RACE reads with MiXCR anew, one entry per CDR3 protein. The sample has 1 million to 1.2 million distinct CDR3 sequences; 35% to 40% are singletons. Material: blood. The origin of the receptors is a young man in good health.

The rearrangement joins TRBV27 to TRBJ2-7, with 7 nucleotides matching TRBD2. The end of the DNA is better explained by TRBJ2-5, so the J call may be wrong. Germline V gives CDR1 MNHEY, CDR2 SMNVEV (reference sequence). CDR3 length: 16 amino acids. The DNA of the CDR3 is TGTGCCAGCAGTTTATATTTGGCGGGGGTGGGGGAGACCCAGTACTTC. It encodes CASSLYLAGVGETQYF.

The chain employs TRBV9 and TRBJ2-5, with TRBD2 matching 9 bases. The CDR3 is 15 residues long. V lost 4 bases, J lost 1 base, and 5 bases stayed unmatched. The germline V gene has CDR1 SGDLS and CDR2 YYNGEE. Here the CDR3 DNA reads TGTGCCAGCAGCACCCTAGCGGGGACCCAAGAGACCCAGTACTTC. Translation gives CASSTLAGTQETQYF.

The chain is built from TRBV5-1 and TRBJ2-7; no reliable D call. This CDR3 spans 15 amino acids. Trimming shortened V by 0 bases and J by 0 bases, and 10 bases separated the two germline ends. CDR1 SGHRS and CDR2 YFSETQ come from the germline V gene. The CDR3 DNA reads TGCGCCAGCAGCTTGGGACATGAGAGCTCCTACGAGCAGTACTTC. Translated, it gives CASSLGHESSYEQYF.

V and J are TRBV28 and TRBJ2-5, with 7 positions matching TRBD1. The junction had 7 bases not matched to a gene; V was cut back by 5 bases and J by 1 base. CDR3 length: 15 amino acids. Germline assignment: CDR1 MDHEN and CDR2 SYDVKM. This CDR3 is CASSPWDSRQETQYF. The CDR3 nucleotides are TGTGCCAGCAGTCCATGGGACAGCCGCCAAGAGACCCAGTACTTC.

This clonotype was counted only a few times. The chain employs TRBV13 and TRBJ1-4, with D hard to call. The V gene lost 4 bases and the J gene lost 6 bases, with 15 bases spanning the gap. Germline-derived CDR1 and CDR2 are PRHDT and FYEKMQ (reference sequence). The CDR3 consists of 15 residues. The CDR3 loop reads CASSYEGVGYEKLFF. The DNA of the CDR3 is TGTGCCAGCAGCTACGAGGGAGTTGGGTATGAAAAACTGTTTTTT.

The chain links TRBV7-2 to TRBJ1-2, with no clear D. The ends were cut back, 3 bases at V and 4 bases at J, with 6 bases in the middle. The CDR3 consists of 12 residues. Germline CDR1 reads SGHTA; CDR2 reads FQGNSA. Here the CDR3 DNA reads TGTGCCAGCAGCTTTAACGGCTATGGCTACACCTTC. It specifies CASSFNGYGYTF.

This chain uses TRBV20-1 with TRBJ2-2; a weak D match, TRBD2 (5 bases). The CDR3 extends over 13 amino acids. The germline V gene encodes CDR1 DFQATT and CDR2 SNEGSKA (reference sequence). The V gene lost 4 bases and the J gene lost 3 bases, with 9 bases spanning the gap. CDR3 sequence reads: CSAKDGDTGELFF. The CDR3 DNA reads TGCAGTGCTAAAGACGGGGACACCGGGGAGCTGTTTTTT.

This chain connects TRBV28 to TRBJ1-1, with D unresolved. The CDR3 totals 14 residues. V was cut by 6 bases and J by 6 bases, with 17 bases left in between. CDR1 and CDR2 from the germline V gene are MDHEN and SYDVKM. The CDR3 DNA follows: TGTGCCAGCAGCCTATCCACAAACAGCGCTGAAGCTTTCTTT. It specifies CASSLSTNSAEAFF.

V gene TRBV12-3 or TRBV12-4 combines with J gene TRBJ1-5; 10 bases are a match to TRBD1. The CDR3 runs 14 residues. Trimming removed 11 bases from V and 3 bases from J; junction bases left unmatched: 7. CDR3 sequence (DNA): TGTGCCGGCCCGGGGACAGGGGTCAATCAGCCCCAGCATTTT. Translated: CAGPGTGVNQPQHF.

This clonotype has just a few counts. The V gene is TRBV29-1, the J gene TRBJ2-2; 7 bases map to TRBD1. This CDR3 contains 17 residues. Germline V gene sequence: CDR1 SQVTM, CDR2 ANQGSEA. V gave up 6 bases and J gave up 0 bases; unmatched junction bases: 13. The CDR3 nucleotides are TGCAGCGTCTACTTAAGCGACAGGGCATCGAACACCGGGGAGCTGTTTTTT. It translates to CSVYLSDRASNTGELFF.

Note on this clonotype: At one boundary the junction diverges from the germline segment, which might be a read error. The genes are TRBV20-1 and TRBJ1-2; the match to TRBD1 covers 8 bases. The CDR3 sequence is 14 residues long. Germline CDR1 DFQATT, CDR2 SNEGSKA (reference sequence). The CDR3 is CSARSGGAFNGHTF. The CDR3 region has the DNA TGCAGTGCTAGGTCAGGGGGCGCATTCAATGGCCACACCTTC.

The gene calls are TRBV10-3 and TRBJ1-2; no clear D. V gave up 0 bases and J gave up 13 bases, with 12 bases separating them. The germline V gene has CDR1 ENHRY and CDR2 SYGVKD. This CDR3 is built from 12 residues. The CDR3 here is CAISESGRLFTF. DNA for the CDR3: TGTGCCATCAGTGAGTCTGGACGTCTCTTCACCTTC.

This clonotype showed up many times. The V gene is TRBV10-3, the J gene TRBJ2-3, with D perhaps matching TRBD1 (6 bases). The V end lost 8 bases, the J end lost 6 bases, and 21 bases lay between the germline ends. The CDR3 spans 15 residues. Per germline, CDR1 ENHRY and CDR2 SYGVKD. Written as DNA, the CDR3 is TGTGCCATCGGTAGGGGGTCTACAACCGGGGATACGCAGTATTTT. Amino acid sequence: CAIGRGSTTGDTQYF.

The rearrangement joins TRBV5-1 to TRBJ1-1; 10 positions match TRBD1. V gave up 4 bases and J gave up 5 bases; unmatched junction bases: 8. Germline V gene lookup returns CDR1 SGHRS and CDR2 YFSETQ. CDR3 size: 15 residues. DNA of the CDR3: TGCGCCAGCAGCCCGGATGGACAGGGGGTTACTGAAGCTTTCTTT. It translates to CASSPDGQGVTEAFF.

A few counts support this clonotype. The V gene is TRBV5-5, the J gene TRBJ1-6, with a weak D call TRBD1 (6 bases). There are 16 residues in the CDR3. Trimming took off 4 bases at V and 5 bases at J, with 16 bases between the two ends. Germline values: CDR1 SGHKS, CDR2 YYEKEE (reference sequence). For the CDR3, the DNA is TGTGCCAGCAGCGCGGCGCACAGGGCAAATAATTCACCCCTCCACTTT. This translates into CASSAAHRANNSPLHF.

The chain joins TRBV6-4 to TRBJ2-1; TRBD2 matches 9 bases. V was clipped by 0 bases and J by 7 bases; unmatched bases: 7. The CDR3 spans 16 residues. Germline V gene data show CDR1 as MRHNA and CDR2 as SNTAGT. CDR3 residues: CASSDSGGGAMNEQFF. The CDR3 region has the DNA TGTGCCAGCAGTGACTCGGGCGGGGGGGCTATGAATGAGCAGTTCTTC.

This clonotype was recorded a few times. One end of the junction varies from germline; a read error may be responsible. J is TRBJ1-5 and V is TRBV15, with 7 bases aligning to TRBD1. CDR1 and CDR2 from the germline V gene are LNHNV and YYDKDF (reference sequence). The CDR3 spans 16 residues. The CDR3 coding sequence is TGTGCCACCACCAGAGGGGACAGCTATAGCAATCAGCCCCAGCATTTT. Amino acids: CATTRGDSYSNQPQHF.

In DNA form, the CDR3 reads TGCGCCAGCAGCTTAGGGGACCAGAACACTGAAGCTTTCTTT. This sequence encodes CASSLGDQNTEAFF. The chain combines TRBV5-1 with TRBJ1-1; D is perhaps TRBD1 (5 bases). This CDR3 is 14 amino acids long. CDR1 is SGHRS and CDR2 is YFSETQ in the germline V gene. The V end was cut by 2 bases, the J end by 1 base, with 9 bases between. The complete variable domain, with remaining parts taken from reference TRBV5-1 and TRBJ1-1, reads KAGVTQTPRYLIKTRGQQVTLSCSPISGHRSVSWYQQTPGQGLQFLFEYFSETQRNKGNFPGRFSGRQFSNSRSEMNVSTLELGDSALYLCASSLGDQNTEAFFGQGTRLTVV.